These 16 T cell receptor beta chains were all obtained from the same sample, sequenced in a study of persistence of HIV-infected CD4 T cells. This was the immunoSEQ version 4 assay in survey mode. Using immunoSEQ multiplex PCR, the repertoire was profiled, and TCRdb retains in-frame clones only, with some absent. The table lists 5,500 to 9,000 clones, about 79% of them singletons. The stimulus was lysate of CMV-infected fibroblasts, 8.5 to 10 ug/mL. CD4+ T cells upregulating both CD40 ligand and CD69 were sorted as responding cells. Their specific antigens are unknown. The sequences come from CD4+ T cells sorted from PBMCs after 18-hour stimulation, collected from a patient who received antiretroviral therapy. These receptor sequences come from an adult woman with HIV who was CMV-seropositive.

The chain links TRBV5-4 to TRBJ2-5, with TRBD1 as a possible D gene (6 bases). The germline V and J ends were trimmed by 4 bases and 2 bases, with 15 bases remaining between them. The germline V gene has CDR1 SGHNT and CDR2 YYREEE (reference sequence). The CDR3 sequence is 15 residues long. This CDR3 reads CASSRLQGKQETQYF. In DNA form, the CDR3 reads TGTGCCAGCAGCAGGCTACAGGGAAAACAAGAGACCCAGTACTTC.

The chain has TRBV18 and TRBJ2-1; D unclear. This CDR3 is 14 amino acids long. The V end lost 0 bases, the J end lost 7 bases, and 10 bases lay between the germline ends. CDR1 KGHSH and CDR2 LQKENI come from the germline V gene. CDR3 protein: CASSPPAPGNEQFF. The CDR3 region has the DNA TGTGCCAGCTCACCACCGGCACCCGGGAATGAGCAGTTCTTC.

The chain uses TRBV6-5 and TRBJ2-1; D unclear. The germline V gene encodes CDR1 MNHEY and CDR2 SVGAGI. Trimming stripped 10 bases from V and 5 bases from J, with 15 bases between. CDR3 length equals 13 residues. The CDR3 here is CATRERKNNEQFF. Written as DNA, the CDR3 is TGTGCCACCCGCGAGCGCAAAAACAATGAGCAGTTCTTC.

The chain recombines TRBV5-1 with TRBJ2-2; TRBD1 is a possible D gene (5 bases). The germline V gene has CDR1 SGHRS and CDR2 YFSETQ. The CDR3 spans 16 residues. V was pared by 1 base and J by 4 bases, with 14 bases between. The chain's CDR3 is CASSLMEQARTGELFF. CDR3 nucleotide sequence: TGCGCCAGCAGCTTGATGGAACAGGCTCGCACCGGGGAGCTGTTTTTT. Based on the CDR3 plus reference TRBV5-1 and TRBJ2-2, the full variable domain is KAGVTQTPRYLIKTRGQQVTLSCSPISGHRSVSWYQQTPGQGLQFLFEYFSETQRNKGNFPGRFSGRQFSNSRSEMNVSTLELGDSALYLCASSLMEQARTGELFFGEGSRLTVL.

This sequence joins TRBV7-9 and TRBJ1-2, with D perhaps matching TRBD1 (5 bases). CDR1 and CDR2 (germline): SEHNR, FQNEAQ (reference sequence). Trimming took 8 bases from V and 0 from J, leaving 10 bases between them. The CDR3 spans 13 residues. The CDR3 region is CASSGASNYGYTF. Written as DNA, the CDR3 is TGTGCCAGCTCCGGGGCCTCTAACTATGGCTACACCTTC. The complete variable domain, with remaining parts taken from reference TRBV7-9 and TRBJ1-2, reads DTGVSQNPRHKITKRGQNVTFRCDPISEHNRLYWYRQTLGQGPEFLTYFQNEAQLEKSRLLSDRFSAERPKGSFSTLEIQRTEQGDSAMYLCASSGASNYGYTFGSGTRLTVV.

This chain uses TRBV18 with TRBJ2-1, with 10 bases aligning to TRBD2. Per the germline V gene, CDR1 is KGHSH and CDR2 is LQKENI. Trimming took 4 bases from V and 8 from J; bases not matched to a gene: 2. This CDR3 is built from 13 residues. CDR3 sequence: CASSLLAGHEQFF. CDR3 bases: TGTGCCAGCTCACTACTAGCGGGACATGAGCAGTTCTTC.

There are a few counts of this clone. J is TRBJ2-7 and V is TRBV5-1; TRBD1 might be the D (6 bases). There are 13 residues in the CDR3. With 2 bases removed from V and 5 bases from J, the gap between germline ends came to 11 bases. The germline V gene encodes CDR1 SGHRS and CDR2 YFSETQ. The DNA for the CDR3 is TGCGCCAGCAGCTTTCAACAGGGCGACGAGCAGTACTTC. It specifies CASSFQQGDEQYF. The variable domain in full, completed from reference TRBV5-1 and TRBJ2-7, reads KAGVTQTPRYLIKTRGQQVTLSCSPISGHRSVSWYQQTPGQGLQFLFEYFSETQRNKGNFPGRFSGRQFSNSRSEMNVSTLELGDSALYLCASSFQQGDEQYFGPGTRLTVT.

This chain joins TRBV7-3 and TRBJ2-3; D not resolved. This CDR3 is 14 amino acids long. Trimming removed 5 bases at V and 6 bases at J, with 15 bases between. Per the germline V gene, CDR1 is SGHTA and CDR2 is FQGTGA. CDR3 amino acids: CASSPKVGVDTQYF. CDR3 DNA: TGTGCCAGCAGCCCGAAGGTGGGCGTTGATACGCAGTATTTT.

The chain has TRBV6-5 and TRBJ2-6, with a possible D match to TRBD1 (6 bases). V shed 8 bases and J shed 4 bases, with 12 bases lying between them. Germline V gene lookup returns CDR1 MNHEY and CDR2 SVGAGI. The CDR3 loop spans 14 amino acids. Here the CDR3 DNA reads TGTGCCAGCGGAACAGGGACCGGGGCCAACGTCCTGACTTTC. Translating it yields CASGTGTGANVLTF.

This chain links TRBV2 with TRBJ1-1, with D possibly TRBD1 on 6 matching bases. V was cut by 6 bases and J by 1 base, with 9 bases left in between. This CDR3 has 13 residues. Per the germline V gene, CDR1 is SNHLY and CDR2 is FYNNEI. In nucleotides, the CDR3 is TGTGCCAGCAGCCCGACAGGGAACACTGAAGCTTTCTTT. Its protein product is CASSPTGNTEAFF.

This rearrangement joins TRBV11-3 to TRBJ2-5; 7 nucleotides match TRBD2. V gave up 6 bases and J gave up 3 bases; unmatched junction bases: 7. CDR1 is SGHNT and CDR2 is YENEEA in the germline V gene. CDR3 length: 14 amino acids. CDR3 DNA: TGTGCCAGCAGAACGGGACGGGGGGAAGAGACCCAGTACTTC. Protein sequence: CASRTGRGEETQYF.

The rearrangement joins TRBV4-1 to TRBJ2-1, with D perhaps matching TRBD2 (5 bases). The CDR3 sequence is 15 residues long. Trimming took 0 bases from V and 4 from J, leaving 10 bases between them. CDR1 and CDR2 from the germline V gene are MGHRA and YSYEKL. The CDR3 sequence is CASSQDVGGYNEQFF. In DNA form, the CDR3 reads TGCGCCAGCAGCCAAGACGTTGGAGGATACAATGAGCAGTTCTTC.

The chain employs TRBV4-3 and TRBJ2-5; a weak D match, TRBD2 (6 bases). V gave up 0 bases and J gave up 5 bases, with 16 bases separating them. The CDR3 contains 16 residues. Germline loops: CDR1 LGHNA, CDR2 YSLEER. The DNA for the CDR3 is TGCGCCAGCAGCCAAGATTCGGCAGGGAGGAGGGAGACCCAGTACTTC. It translates to CASSQDSAGRRETQYF.

V is TRBV2 and J is TRBJ1-5; D is possibly TRBD1 (5 bases). Germline CDR1 and CDR2: SNHLY and FYNNEI. The germline V and J ends were trimmed by 0 bases and 5 bases, with 11 bases remaining between them. The CDR3 is made up of 15 amino acids. The DNA for the CDR3 is TGTGCCAGCAGTGAAGCGCTCGCGGGGGATCAGCCCCAGCATTTT. It specifies CASSEALAGDQPQHF.

The chain couples TRBV5-1 to TRBJ2-7; TRBD2 agrees at 7 bases. The CDR3 spans 14 residues. J lost 3 bases, V lost 5 bases, and 8 bases had no gene match. The germline CDR1 and CDR2 sequences are SGHRS and YFSETQ. For the CDR3, the DNA is TGCGCCAGCAGGAGACAGAGCGGGGTCTACGAGCAGTACTTC. This gives the protein CASRRQSGVYEQYF.

The chain combines TRBV10-2 with TRBJ2-5; D gene uncertain. Germline V gives CDR1 WSHSY, CDR2 SAAADI. The CDR3 spans 14 residues. V was pared by 2 bases and J by 7 bases, with 14 bases between. The CDR3 nucleotides are TGCGCCAGCAGTGAGGGATGGGTAGGCGGGACCCAGTACTTC. Encoded protein: CASSEGWVGGTQYF.